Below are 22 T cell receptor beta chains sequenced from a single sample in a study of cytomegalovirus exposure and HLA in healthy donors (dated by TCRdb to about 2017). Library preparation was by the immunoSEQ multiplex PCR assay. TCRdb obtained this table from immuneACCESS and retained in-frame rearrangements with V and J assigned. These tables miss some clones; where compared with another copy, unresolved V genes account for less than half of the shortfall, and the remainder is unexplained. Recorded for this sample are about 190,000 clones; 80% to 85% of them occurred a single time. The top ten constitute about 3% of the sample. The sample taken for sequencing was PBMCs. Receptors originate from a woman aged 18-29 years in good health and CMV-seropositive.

The CDR3 sequence: CASSIAASYEQYF. In nucleotides, the CDR3 is TGTGCCAGTAGTATAGCAGCGAGCTACGAGCAGTACTTC. The chain is built from TRBV19 and TRBJ2-7; unclear D gene. This CDR3 is 13 amino acids long. V lost 1 base to trimming and J lost 3 bases, with 7 bases between them. CDR1 and CDR2 (germline): LNHDA, SQIVND (reference sequence). Full variable domain (remainder filled in from reference TRBV19 and TRBJ2-7): DGGITQSPKYLFRKEGQNVTLSCEQNLNHDAMYWYRQDPGQGLRLIYYSQIVNDFQKGDIAEGYSVSREKKESFPLTVTSAQKNPTAFYLCASSIAASYEQYFGPGTRLTVT.

The CDR3 coding sequence is TGTGCCAGCAGCCCAGACGGGGGGGCGTTGAGCAATGAGCAGTTCTTC. This gives the protein CASSPDGGALSNEQFF. This rearrangement joins TRBV9 to TRBJ2-1, with 8 bases that match TRBD2. Unmatched junction bases numbered 12, after V lost 4 bases and J lost 6 bases. Germline CDR1 reads SGDLS; CDR2 reads YYNGEE. CDR3 length: 16 amino acids. The full variable domain, completed using reference TRBV9 and TRBJ2-1, is DSGVTQTPKHLITATGQRVTLRCSPRSGDLSVYWYQQSLDQGLQFLIQYYNGEERAKGNILERFSAQQFPDLHSELNLSSLELGDSALYFCASSPDGGALSNEQFFGPGTRLTVL.

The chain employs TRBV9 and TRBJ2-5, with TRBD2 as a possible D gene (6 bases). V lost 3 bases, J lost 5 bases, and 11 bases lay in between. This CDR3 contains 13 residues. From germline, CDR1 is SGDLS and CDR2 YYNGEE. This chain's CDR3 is CASSGLGGETQYF. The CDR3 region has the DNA TGTGCCAGCAGCGGACTAGGTGGGGAGACCCAGTACTTC.

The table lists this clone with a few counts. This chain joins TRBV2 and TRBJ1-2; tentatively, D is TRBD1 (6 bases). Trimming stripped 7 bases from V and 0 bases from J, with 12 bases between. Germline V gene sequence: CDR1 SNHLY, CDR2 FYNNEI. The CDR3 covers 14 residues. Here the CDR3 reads CASTTGQTNYGYTF. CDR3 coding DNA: TGTGCCAGCACAACAGGACAGACTAACTATGGCTACACCTTC.

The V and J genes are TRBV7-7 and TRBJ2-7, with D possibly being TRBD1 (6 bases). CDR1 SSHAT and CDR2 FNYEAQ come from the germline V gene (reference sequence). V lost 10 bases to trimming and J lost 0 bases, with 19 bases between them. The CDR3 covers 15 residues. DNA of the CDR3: TGTGCCAACCCTCCCCTGACAGGAGGCTCCTACGAGCAGTACTTC. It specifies CANPPLTGGSYEQYF.

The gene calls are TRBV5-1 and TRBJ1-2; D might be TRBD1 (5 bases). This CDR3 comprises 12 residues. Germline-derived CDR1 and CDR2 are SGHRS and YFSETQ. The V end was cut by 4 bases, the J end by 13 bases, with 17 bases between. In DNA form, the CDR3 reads TGCGCCAGCAGCAGAAGTGGGGCAGAGGTCACCTTC. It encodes CASSRSGAEVTF.

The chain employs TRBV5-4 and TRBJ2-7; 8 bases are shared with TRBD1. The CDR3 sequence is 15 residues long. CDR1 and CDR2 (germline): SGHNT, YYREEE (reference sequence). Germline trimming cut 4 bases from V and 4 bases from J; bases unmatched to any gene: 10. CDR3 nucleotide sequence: TGTGCCAGCAGCCTCTTGGCAGGGGGCGATTACGAGCAGTACTTC. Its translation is CASSLLAGGDYEQYF.

The CDR3 sequence: CASSVGRTMNTEAFF. CDR3 sequence (DNA): TGTGCCAGCAGCGTGGGGAGGACGATGAACACTGAAGCTTTCTTT. The V call is TRBV9, the J call TRBJ1-1; D not certain. This CDR3 comprises 15 residues. Germline assignment: CDR1 SGDLS and CDR2 YYNGEE. V lost 2 bases and J 0 bases, leaving 11 bases between the germline ends.

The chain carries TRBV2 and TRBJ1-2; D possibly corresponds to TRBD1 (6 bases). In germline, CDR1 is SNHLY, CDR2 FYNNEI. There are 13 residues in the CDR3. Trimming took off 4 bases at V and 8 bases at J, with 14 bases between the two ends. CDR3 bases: TGTGCCAGCAGTGTAGCGGGGGCGGACGGCTACACCTTC. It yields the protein CASSVAGADGYTF.

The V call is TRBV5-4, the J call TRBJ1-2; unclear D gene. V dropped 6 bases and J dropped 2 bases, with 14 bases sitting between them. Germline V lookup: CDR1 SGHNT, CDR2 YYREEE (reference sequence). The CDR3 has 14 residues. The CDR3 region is CASTQAGWNYGYTF. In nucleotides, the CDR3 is TGTGCCAGCACCCAGGCGGGCTGGAACTATGGCTACACCTTC.

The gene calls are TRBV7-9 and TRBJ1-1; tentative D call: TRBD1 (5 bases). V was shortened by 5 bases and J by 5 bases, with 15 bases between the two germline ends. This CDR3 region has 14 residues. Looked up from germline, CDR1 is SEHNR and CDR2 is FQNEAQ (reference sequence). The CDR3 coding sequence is TGTGCCAGCAGCCGCAGGGTTTTGGGGACTGAAGCTTTCTTT. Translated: CASSRRVLGTEAFF.

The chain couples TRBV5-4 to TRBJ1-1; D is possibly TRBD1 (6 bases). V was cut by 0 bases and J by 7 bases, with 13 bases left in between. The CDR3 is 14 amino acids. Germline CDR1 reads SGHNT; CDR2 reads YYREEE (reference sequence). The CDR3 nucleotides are TGTGCCAGCAGCTTGGACGGGGGGCCAGGTGAAGCTTTCTTT. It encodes CASSLDGGPGEAFF. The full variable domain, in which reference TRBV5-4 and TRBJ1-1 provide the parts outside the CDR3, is ETGVTQSPTHLIKTRGQQVTLRCSSQSGHNTVSWYQQALGQGPQFIFQYYREEENGRGNFPPRFSGLQFPNYSSELNVNALELDDSALYLCASSLDGGPGEAFFGQGTRLTVV.

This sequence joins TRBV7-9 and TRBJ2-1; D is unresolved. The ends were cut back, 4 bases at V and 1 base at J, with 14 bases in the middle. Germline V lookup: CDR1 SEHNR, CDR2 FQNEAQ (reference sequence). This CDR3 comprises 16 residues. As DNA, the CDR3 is TGTGCCAGCAGCTCTCCCCCACCGACATCCTACAATGAGCAGTTCTTC. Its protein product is CASSSPPPTSYNEQFF.

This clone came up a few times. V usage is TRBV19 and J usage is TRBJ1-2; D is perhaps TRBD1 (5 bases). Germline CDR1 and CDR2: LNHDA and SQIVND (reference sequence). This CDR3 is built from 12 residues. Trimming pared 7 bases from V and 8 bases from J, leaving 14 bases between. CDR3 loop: CASTREGRGYTF. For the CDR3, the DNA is TGTGCCAGTACCAGGGAGGGGCGCGGCTACACCTTC. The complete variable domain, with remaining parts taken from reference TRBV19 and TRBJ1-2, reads DGGITQSPKYLFRKEGQNVTLSCEQNLNHDAMYWYRQDPGQGLRLIYYSQIVNDFQKGDIAEGYSVSREKKESFPLTVTSAQKNPTAFYLCASTREGRGYTFGSGTRLTVV.

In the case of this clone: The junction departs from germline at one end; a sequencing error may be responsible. CDR3 sequence reads: CASAGVPKNIQYF. The CDR3 DNA sequence: TGCGCCAGTGCAGGGGTGCCCAAAAACATTCAGTACTTC. The rearrangement uses TRBV2 and TRBJ2-4, with a possible D match to TRBD1 (6 bases). This CDR3 region has 13 residues. Germline lookup yields CDR1 SNHLY and CDR2 FYNNEI. The complete variable domain, with remaining parts taken from reference TRBV2 and TRBJ2-4, reads EPEVTQTPSHQVTQMGQEVILRCVPISNHLYFYWYRQILGQKVEFLVSFYNNEISEKSEIFDDQFSVERPDGSNFTLKIRSTKLEDSAMYFCASAGVPKNIQYFGAGTRLSVL.

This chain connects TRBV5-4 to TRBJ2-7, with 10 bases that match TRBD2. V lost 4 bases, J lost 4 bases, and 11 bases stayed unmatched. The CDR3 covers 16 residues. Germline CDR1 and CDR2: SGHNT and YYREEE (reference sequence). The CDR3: CASSPSGSGGAYEQYF. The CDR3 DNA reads TGTGCCAGCAGCCCCTCCGGGAGCGGGGGGGCTTACGAGCAGTACTTC.

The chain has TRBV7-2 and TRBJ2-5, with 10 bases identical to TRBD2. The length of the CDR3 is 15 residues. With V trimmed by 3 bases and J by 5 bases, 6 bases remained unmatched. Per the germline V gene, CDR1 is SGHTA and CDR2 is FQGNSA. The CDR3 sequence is CASSLASGGLETQYF. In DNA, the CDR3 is TGTGCCAGCAGCTTGGCTAGCGGGGGTTTGGAGACCCAGTACTTC.

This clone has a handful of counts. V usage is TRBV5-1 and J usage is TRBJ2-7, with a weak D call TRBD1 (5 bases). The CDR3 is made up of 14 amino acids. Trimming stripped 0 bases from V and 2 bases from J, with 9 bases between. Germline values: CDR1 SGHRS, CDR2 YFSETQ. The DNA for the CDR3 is TGCGCCAGCAGCTTGGCAGGGAACGCCTACGAGCAGTACTTC. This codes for CASSLAGNAYEQYF.

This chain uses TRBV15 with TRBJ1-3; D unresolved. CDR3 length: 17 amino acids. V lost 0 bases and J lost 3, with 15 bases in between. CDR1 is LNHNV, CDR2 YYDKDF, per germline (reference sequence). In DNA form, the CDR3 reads TGTGCCACCAGCAGAGATTCGGCGGCTGCACTTGGAAACACCATATATTTT. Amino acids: CATSRDSAAALGNTIYF.

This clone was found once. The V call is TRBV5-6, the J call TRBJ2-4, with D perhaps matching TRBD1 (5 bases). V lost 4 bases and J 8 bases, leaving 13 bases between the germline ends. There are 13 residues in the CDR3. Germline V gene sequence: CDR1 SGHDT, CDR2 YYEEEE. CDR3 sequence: CASSQSGFDIQYF. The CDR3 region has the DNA TGTGCCAGCAGCCAATCAGGGTTTGACATTCAGTACTTC. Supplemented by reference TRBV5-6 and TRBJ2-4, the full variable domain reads DAGVTQSPTHLIKTRGQQVTLRCSPKSGHDTVSWYQQALGQGPQFIFQYYEEEERQRGNFPDRFSGHQFPNYSSELNVNALLLGDSALYLCASSQSGFDIQYFGAGTRLSVL.

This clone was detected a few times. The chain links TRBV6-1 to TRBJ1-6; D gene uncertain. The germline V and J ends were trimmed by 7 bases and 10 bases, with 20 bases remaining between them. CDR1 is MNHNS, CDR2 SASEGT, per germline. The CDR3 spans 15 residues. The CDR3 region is CASTGWHSSASPLHF. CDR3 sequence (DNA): TGTGCCAGCACCGGATGGCACAGTTCGGCCTCACCCCTCCACTTT.

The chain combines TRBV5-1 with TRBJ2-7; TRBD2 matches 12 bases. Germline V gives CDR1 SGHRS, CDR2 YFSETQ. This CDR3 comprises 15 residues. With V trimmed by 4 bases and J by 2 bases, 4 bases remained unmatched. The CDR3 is CASSPRTSGTYEQYF. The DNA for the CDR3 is TGCGCCAGCAGCCCCCGGACTAGCGGGACCTACGAGCAGTACTTC.